Shown below are 21 T cell receptor beta chains from a single sample sequenced in a study of cytomegalovirus exposure and HLA in healthy donors. The PCR had 60 Vbeta and 13 Jbeta primers. Using immunoSEQ multiplex PCR, the repertoire was profiled, and TCRdb retains in-frame clones only, with some absent. The top ten clones hold roughly 10% of a sample with under 250,000 clones, around 81% of them seen once. Input material: PBMCs. These receptors all come from a woman in her forties or fifties in good health and CMV-seropositive.

The rearrangement uses TRBV29-1 and TRBJ2-7, with a possible D match to TRBD1 (6 bases). The V gene's germline CDR1 is SQVTM and CDR2 ANQGSEA. This CDR3 is 14 amino acids long. Between the trimmed V and J ends, which lost 2 bases and 3 bases, there was a span of 14 bases. The chain's CDR3 is CSVEKGQGHYEQYF. The CDR3 coding sequence is TGCAGCGTTGAAAAGGGTCAGGGGCACTACGAGCAGTACTTC.

In its sample, this clone was seen a few times. This rearrangement joins TRBV4-1 to TRBJ1-3, with D unclear. Trimming removed 4 bases at V and 2 bases at J, with 12 bases between. Germline V gene data show CDR1 as MGHRA and CDR2 as YSYEKL. The CDR3 covers 15 residues. This CDR3 reads CASSPLGSAGNTIYF. Written as DNA, the CDR3 is TGCGCCAGCAGCCCATTGGGTAGCGCTGGAAACACCATATATTTT.

This clone occurred once. The rearrangement joins TRBV5-4 to TRBJ2-7; 7 bases are shared with TRBD1. Germline CDR1 reads SGHNT; CDR2 reads YYREEE (reference sequence). Trimming removed 0 bases from V and 7 bases from J; junction bases left unmatched: 7. The CDR3 is 14 residues long. The CDR3 nucleotides are TGTGCCAGCAGCTTGGGACAGGGATCGTGGGAGCAGTACTTC. Its translation is CASSLGQGSWEQYF.

This chain uses TRBV5-8 with TRBJ2-2; 8 nucleotides match TRBD1. The junction had 8 bases not matched to a gene; V was cut back by 4 bases and J by 3 bases. Per germline, CDR1 SGHTS and CDR2 YDEGEE. The CDR3 runs to 16 residues. CDR3 residues: CASSPGQVDHTGELFF. CDR3 DNA: TGTGCCAGCAGCCCGGGACAGGTGGATCACACCGGGGAGCTGTTTTTT.

The sample holds a few counts of this clone. The chain is built from TRBV6-4 and TRBJ2-1, with 11 bases identical to TRBD1. V trimming: 2 bases; J trimming: 6 bases; junction bases outside the gene matches: 0. CDR1 MRHNA and CDR2 SNTAGT come from the germline V gene. The CDR3 is 14 residues long. CDR3 residues: CASSDGTGGNEQFF. The CDR3 DNA reads TGTGCCAGCAGTGACGGGACAGGGGGCAATGAGCAGTTCTTC.

J is TRBJ1-2 and V is TRBV7-8, with 7 bases fitting TRBD1. The CDR3 consists of 16 residues. The V and J ends lost 0 bases and 4 bases, in that order; junction bases with no gene match: 8. Germline-derived CDR1 and CDR2 are SGHVS and FQNEAQ. CDR3 residues: CASSLALRDSIYGYTF. The CDR3 DNA reads as TGTGCCAGCAGCTTAGCGCTAAGGGACAGTATCTATGGCTACACCTTC.

The gene calls are TRBV6-1 and TRBJ2-2; D possibly corresponds to TRBD1 (7 bases). CDR1 is MNHNS, CDR2 SASEGT, per germline. This CDR3 has 14 residues. Deletions cut 6 bases from V and 4 bases from J, with 12 bases between. The CDR3 nucleotides read TGTGCCAGCAGGGAGGGACAGATCACCGGGGAGCTGTTTTTT. This translates into CASREGQITGELFF.

This clone occurred once. The rearrangement joins TRBV5-1 to TRBJ2-1, with 9 positions matching TRBD2. Germline V gives CDR1 SGHRS, CDR2 YFSETQ. The CDR3 contains 15 residues. With V trimmed by 2 bases and J by 8 bases, 8 bases remained unmatched. The CDR3 nucleotides read TGCGCCAGCAGCTTCGCGGGGGGGTTTTCCGATGAGCAGTTCTTC. Protein: CASSFAGGFSDEQFF.

The chain couples TRBV19 to TRBJ1-2; 9 bases are shared with TRBD1. The CDR3 extends over 12 amino acids. Trimming removed 9 bases from V and 6 bases from J; junction bases left unmatched: 5. CDR1 is LNHDA, CDR2 SQIVND, per germline (reference sequence). The chain's CDR3 is CASQRTGDGYTF. CDR3 bases: TGTGCCAGCCAAAGGACAGGGGATGGCTACACCTTC.

The rearrangement joins TRBV19 to TRBJ2-7; 15 bases line up with TRBD2. Losses at the gene ends were 7 bases for V and 7 bases for J; bases not matched to a gene: 8. CDR3 length: 15 residues. The germline CDR1 and CDR2 sequences are LNHDA and SQIVND (reference sequence). The CDR3 region has the DNA TGTGCCAGTACGGGGTCCGGGACTAGCGGGGGGGAGCAGTACTTC. Encoded protein: CASTGSGTSGGEQYF. Looking up the rest from reference TRBV19 and TRBJ2-7 gives the full variable domain: DGGITQSPKYLFRKEGQNVTLSCEQNLNHDAMYWYRQDPGQGLRLIYYSQIVNDFQKGDIAEGYSVSREKKESFPLTVTSAQKNPTAFYLCASTGSGTSGGEQYFGPGTRLTVT.

The V gene is TRBV7-3, the J gene TRBJ1-1; perhaps TRBD1 as D (5 bases). Germline lookup yields CDR1 SGHTA and CDR2 FQGTGA. This CDR3 has 13 residues. Trimming cost V 8 bases and J 5 bases, with 15 bases left between them. The DNA of the CDR3 is TGTGCCAGCGGTCTTGACAGTGGGACTGAAGCTTTCTTT. Translated, it gives CASGLDSGTEAFF. The complete variable domain, with remaining parts taken from reference TRBV7-3 and TRBJ1-1, reads GAGVSQTPSNKVTEKGKYVELRCDPISGHTALYWYRQSLGQGPEFLIYFQGTGAADDSGLPNDRFFAVRPEGSVSTLKIQRTERGDSAVYLCASGLDSGTEAFFGQGTRLTVV.

V and J are TRBV5-1 and TRBJ1-1; possible D gene TRBD1, 6 bases. The V end was cut by 0 bases, the J end by 4 bases, with 13 bases between. Germline V gene sequence: CDR1 SGHRS, CDR2 YFSETQ. This CDR3 spans 15 amino acids. The CDR3 region is CASSLDGGSGTEAFF. CDR3 coding DNA: TGCGCCAGCAGCTTGGATGGGGGCAGCGGCACTGAAGCTTTCTTT.

This chain connects TRBV27 to TRBJ2-1; D is undetermined. The germline gives CDR1 MNHEY, CDR2 SMNVEV (reference sequence). This CDR3 is built from 13 residues. With 2 bases removed from V and 5 bases from J, the gap between germline ends came to 7 bases. The CDR3 coding sequence is TGTGCCAGCAGTTTAAACTACCACAATGAGCAGTTCTTC. This translates into CASSLNYHNEQFF.

DNA for the CDR3: TGCGCCAGCAGCCGAGGAGTGGGGCTTAGGGGCTACACCTTC. Protein sequence: CASSRGVGLRGYTF. This chain joins TRBV4-1 and TRBJ1-2, with a tentative D call TRBD1 (5 bases). The CDR3 totals 14 residues. In germline, CDR1 is MGHRA, CDR2 YSYEKL. The ends were cut back, 4 bases at V and 8 bases at J, with 17 bases in the middle.

CDR3 protein: CASSRLKESGYEQYF. CDR3 DNA sequence: TGTGCCAGCAGCCGGCTCAAGGAGTCGGGCTACGAGCAGTACTTC. The chain carries TRBV7-6 and TRBJ2-7, with D uncertain. The V end lost 5 bases, the J end lost 3 bases, and 17 bases lay between the germline ends. The CDR3 length is 15 residues. Per germline, CDR1 SGHVS and CDR2 FNYEAQ.

This clone was observed a single time. The gene calls are TRBV19 and TRBJ2-3, with TRBD1 matching 8 bases. Germline values: CDR1 LNHDA, CDR2 SQIVND (reference sequence). V trimming: 4 bases; J trimming: 1 base; junction bases outside the gene matches: 4. The CDR3 covers 15 residues. CDR3 sequence (DNA): TGTGCCAGTAGTAACAGGGGGAGCCGCACAGATACGCAGTATTTT. This gives the protein CASSNRGSRTDTQYF.

This clone was counted a few times. V and J are TRBV6-1 and TRBJ2-5; D not certain. The germline gives CDR1 MNHNS, CDR2 SASEGT. There are 13 residues in the CDR3. The V end lost 6 bases, the J end lost 5 bases, and 13 bases lay between the germline ends. In DNA, the CDR3 is TGTGCCAGCAGCGATACGCGTCTGGAGACCCAGTACTTC. This encodes CASSDTRLETQYF.

This clone was observed once. The V call is TRBV7-9, the J call TRBJ1-3; TRBD1 matches 8 bases. Germline V gives CDR1 SEHNR, CDR2 FQNEAQ (reference sequence). Trimming at V came to 5 bases and at J to 4 bases, leaving 7 bases not matched to a gene. This CDR3 has 15 amino acids. The CDR3 spells CASSPQGAYGNTIYF. CDR3 bases: TGTGCCAGCAGCCCGCAGGGGGCTTACGGAAACACCATATATTTT.

In DNA form, the CDR3 reads TGCGCCAGCAGCTTGGTTGGGGGGTCTAACACCGGGGAGCTGTTTTTT. Its translation: CASSLVGGSNTGELFF. The V call is TRBV5-1, the J call TRBJ2-2, with D tentatively TRBD2 (6 bases). Between the trimmed V and J ends, which lost 0 bases and 2 bases, there was a span of 11 bases. The germline V gene has CDR1 SGHRS and CDR2 YFSETQ. This CDR3 has 16 amino acids.

The chain is built from TRBV15 and TRBJ1-5; 7 nucleotides line up with TRBD1. CDR3 length equals 14 residues. Germline loops: CDR1 LNHNV, CDR2 YYDKDF (reference sequence). V dropped 5 bases and J dropped 7; count of bases not matched to a gene: 8. As DNA, the CDR3 is TGTGCCACCAGCGTACAGGGGTGGCGGCAGCCCCAGCATTTT. It translates to CATSVQGWRQPQHF.

The chain joins TRBV6-1 to TRBJ1-1; D is ambiguous. Germline values: CDR1 MNHNS, CDR2 SASEGT. The V gene lost 6 bases and the J gene lost 4 bases, with 15 bases spanning the gap. The CDR3 runs to 14 residues. The CDR3 DNA reads as TGTGCCAGCAGAAGTAAAACCCGCGGCACTGAAGCTTTCTTT. As protein: CASRSKTRGTEAFF.